The source of this T cell receptor (beta chain) is a study of monozygotic twins with inflammatory bowel disease. Study-level points and caveats: TCRbeta diversity (inverse Simpson) was lower in IBD patients than in healthy co-twins. Discordant twins showed the same repertoire similarity as concordant twins, possibly from limited power.

Making cDNA involved eight separate reactions per sample. Via template switching, UMIs carrying a 6-nucleotide sample barcode were introduced. No DNA is given; TCRdb re-called the 5' RACE reads and lists each CDR3 protein once. The sample's table shows a few hundred thousand distinct CDR3 sequences. The CDR3 covers 15 residues. Looked up from germline, CDR1 is SGHTA and CDR2 is FQGNSA. To note about this clonotype: What it recognizes is unknown.

The sample taken for sequencing was blood. The chain couples TRBV7-2 to TRBJ2-3; TCRdb gives TRBD2 as the D gene, but with no DNA this cannot be confirmed. The sequence came from a human donor with ulcerative colitis or Crohn's disease, or a healthy co-twin of an affected twin (not recorded which). CDR3 loop: CASSLYRPPGDTQYF.